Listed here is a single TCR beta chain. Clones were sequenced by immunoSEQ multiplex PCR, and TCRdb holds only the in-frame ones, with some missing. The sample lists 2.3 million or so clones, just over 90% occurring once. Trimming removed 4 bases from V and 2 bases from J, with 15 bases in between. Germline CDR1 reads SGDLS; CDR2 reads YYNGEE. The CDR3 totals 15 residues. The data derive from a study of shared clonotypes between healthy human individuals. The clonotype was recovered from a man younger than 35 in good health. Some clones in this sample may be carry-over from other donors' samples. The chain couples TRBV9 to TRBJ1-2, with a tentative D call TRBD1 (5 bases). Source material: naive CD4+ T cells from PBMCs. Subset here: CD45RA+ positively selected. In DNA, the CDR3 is TGTGCCAGCAGCCCCTATCCACAGGAAAACTATGGCTACACCTTC. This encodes CASSPYPQENYGYTF.